Listed here are 28 T cell receptor beta chains from one sample, sequenced in a study of beta chain features in type 1 diabetes. Study observations and caveats: Moderate but significant shortening of TCRB CDR3s was recorded in all four CD4+ subsets from Type 1 diabetes patients.

These receptors lack a known antigen. Expressed TCRB transcripts were sequenced because the entire RNA isolate underwent reverse transcription. This table comes from immunoSEQ multiplex PCR, and its TCRdb copy is limited to in-frame clones, with some not included. This table holds over 200,000 clones, approximately 10% found once. The sequencing sample was made of naive CD4+ T cells from blood. All receptors come from a young man with type 1 diabetes.

This chain links TRBV10-3 with TRBJ2-5; D may be TRBD2 (5 bases). The CDR3 spans 16 residues. Trimming removed 4 bases at V and 2 bases at J, with 17 bases between. The germline V gene has CDR1 ENHRY and CDR2 SYGVKD. CDR3 nucleotide sequence: TGTGCCATCAGTGGACGAGGGCCAAGCTTTCAAGAGACCCAGTACTTC. Translation: CAISGRGPSFQETQYF.

This clone has only a few counts. The chain links TRBV7-2 to TRBJ2-7, with 10 nucleotides matching TRBD1. After removal of 6 bases from V and 5 bases from J, the junction contained 7 bases not matched to a gene. The length of the CDR3 is 14 residues. The germline V gene has CDR1 SGHTA and CDR2 FQGNSA. CDR3 protein: CASRAGTGVHEQYF. The DNA of the CDR3 is TGTGCCAGCAGAGCCGGGACAGGGGTCCACGAGCAGTACTTC.

This chain uses TRBV25-1 with TRBJ1-1, with D hard to call. V shed 4 bases and J shed 1 base, with 7 bases lying between them. Germline V gene sequence: CDR1 MGHDK, CDR2 SYGVNS. The CDR3 is 13 residues long. CDR3 amino acids: CASSVAGNTEAFF. The CDR3 DNA reads TGTGCCAGCAGTGTGGCGGGGAACACTGAAGCTTTCTTT. The full variable domain, in which reference TRBV25-1 and TRBJ1-1 provide the parts outside the CDR3, is EADIYQTPRYLVIGTGKKITLECSQTMGHDKMYWYQQDPGMELHLIHYSYGVNSTEKGDLSSESTVSRIRTEHFPLTLESARPSHTSQYLCASSVAGNTEAFFGQGTRLTVV.

The rearrangement links TRBV7-9 to TRBJ2-7; 11 bases match TRBD1. Trimming cost V 5 bases and J 6 bases; bases outside gene matches: 6. This CDR3 is built from 14 residues. Looked up from germline, CDR1 is SEHNR and CDR2 is FQNEAQ (reference sequence). CDR3 coding DNA: TGTGCCAGCAGCCGCGCCGGGACAGGGGGCGAGCAGTACTTC. Translation gives CASSRAGTGGEQYF.

This clone turned up a few times. The rearrangement links TRBV4-1 to TRBJ2-7, with D possibly TRBD1 on 5 matching bases. CDR1 MGHRA and CDR2 YSYEKL come from the germline V gene. The CDR3 spans 14 residues. V was pared by 6 bases and J by 2 bases, with 14 bases between. The CDR3 is CASRPTRQTYEQYF. The CDR3, as DNA: TGCGCCAGCAGACCAACCAGACAGACCTACGAGCAGTACTTC.

This clone occurred a few times. The chain employs TRBV28 and TRBJ2-7; tentative D call: TRBD2 (6 bases). CDR1 MDHEN and CDR2 SYDVKM come from the germline V gene. Between the trimmed V and J ends, which lost 4 bases and 3 bases, there was a span of 22 bases. This CDR3 is 17 amino acids long. The CDR3: CASSSGGGGHSLYEQYF. DNA for the CDR3: TGTGCCAGCAGTTCCGGGGGAGGAGGCCATTCTCTCTACGAGCAGTACTTC.

The chain employs TRBV5-4 and TRBJ2-1, with TRBD1 identical over 8 bases. This CDR3 comprises 15 residues. The V and J ends lost 4 bases and 2 bases, in that order; junction bases with no gene match: 5. The germline gives CDR1 SGHNT, CDR2 YYREEE (reference sequence). The CDR3 bases are TGTGCCAGCAGCAAGGGACAGGACGCCTACAATGAGCAGTTCTTC. It yields the protein CASSKGQDAYNEQFF.

This clone has only a few counts. This chain joins TRBV30 and TRBJ2-1; D perhaps matches TRBD2 (6 bases). The germline V gene has CDR1 GTSNPN and CDR2 SVGIG (reference sequence). This CDR3 region has 15 residues. The ends were cut back, 2 bases at V and 0 bases at J, with 11 bases in the middle. In DNA, the CDR3 is TGTGCCTGGAGTCCGGGGGTGGGCTCCTACAATGAGCAGTTCTTC. Protein: CAWSPGVGSYNEQFF. Based on the CDR3 plus reference TRBV30 and TRBJ2-1, the full variable domain is SQTIHQWPATLVQPVGSPLSLECTVEGTSNPNLYWYRQAAGRGLQLLFYSVGIGQISSEVPQNLSASRPQDRQFILSSKKLLLSDSGFYLCAWSPGVGSYNEQFFGPGTRLTVL.

As for this clone: Additional DNA sequences in this sample encode the identical CDR3. The V and J genes are TRBV7-9 and TRBJ1-1; no firm D call. V gave up 0 bases and J gave up 3 bases, with 5 bases separating them. The CDR3 spans 13 residues. Germline V gives CDR1 SEHNR, CDR2 FQNEAQ (reference sequence). CDR3 DNA: TGTGCCAGCAGCTTAGCGGGCTACACTGAAGCTTTCTTT. This gives the protein CASSLAGYTEAFF.

This clone came up a few times. The chain couples TRBV6-4 to TRBJ1-6; 12 bases line up with TRBD1. CDR1 is MRHNA and CDR2 is SNTAGT in the germline V gene. Germline trimming cut 5 bases from V and 8 bases from J; bases unmatched to any gene: 4. This CDR3 comprises 15 residues. CDR3 residues: CASSRDRGLDSPLHF. The DNA for the CDR3 is TGTGCCAGCAGTCGGGACAGGGGGCTGGATTCACCCCTCCACTTT.

DNA for the CDR3: TGTGCCAGCAGCGTAGGGGGACAGGGGTCTAACTATGGCTACACCTTC. This sequence encodes CASSVGGQGSNYGYTF. The chain combines TRBV9 with TRBJ1-2; 10 bases fit TRBD1. The V gene's germline CDR1 is SGDLS and CDR2 YYNGEE. The CDR3 contains 16 residues. V shed 0 bases and J 0 bases; nucleotides not matched to a gene: 2.

This clone was observed a handful of times. The chain joins TRBV15 to TRBJ2-3; a possible D gene is TRBD2 (5 bases). From germline, CDR1 is LNHNV and CDR2 YYDKDF (reference sequence). This CDR3 region has 13 residues. The germline V and J ends were trimmed by 7 bases and 4 bases, with 12 bases remaining between them. Here the CDR3 DNA reads TGTGCCACCAATCGAGGGCACCCAGATACGCAGTATTTT. Protein sequence: CATNRGHPDTQYF.

The V gene is TRBV7-2, the J gene TRBJ2-3; TRBD2 matches at 7 bases. Germline lookup yields CDR1 SGHTA and CDR2 FQGNSA. The CDR3 is 15 residues long. J was trimmed by 6 bases and V by 1 base; bases with no gene match: 7. The DNA of the CDR3 is TGTGCCAGCAGCTTAGTCGAAGCGGGGAAGGATACGCAGTATTTT. Its translation: CASSLVEAGKDTQYF.

The chain combines TRBV29-1 with TRBJ2-3, with TRBD1 matching over 9 bases. The CDR3 is 15 amino acids. Germline assignment: CDR1 SQVTM and CDR2 ANQGSEA. The J segment lost 6 bases and the V segment lost 1 base, leaving 8 bases of the junction unmatched. The CDR3 loop is CSVEGPGQGRDTQYF. The CDR3 DNA reads TGCAGCGTTGAAGGACCGGGACAGGGTCGGGATACGCAGTATTTT.

This clone was counted between two and nine times. The V call is TRBV30, the J call TRBJ2-1; TRBD1 is a possible D gene (6 bases). Trimming removed 0 bases at V and 6 bases at J, with 9 bases between. The CDR3 length is 13 residues. CDR1 and CDR2 (germline): GTSNPN, SVGIG (reference sequence). The CDR3 DNA follows: TGTGCCTGGAGTGTACAACAGGGCAATGAGCAGTTCTTC. The encoded protein is CAWSVQQGNEQFF.

In its sample, this clone was seen a few times. The chain recombines TRBV6-1 with TRBJ2-7, with D perhaps matching TRBD2 (6 bases). The length of the CDR3 is 13 residues. Trimming took off 2 bases at V and 3 bases at J, with 8 bases between the two ends. From germline, CDR1 is MNHNS and CDR2 SASEGT. The CDR3 DNA sequence: TGTGCCAGCAGTGAATTCGGGGGCTACGAGCAGTACTTC. Its protein product is CASSEFGGYEQYF.

This clone was found a few times. V usage is TRBV5-1 and J usage is TRBJ2-3; D is possibly TRBD1 (5 bases). Per germline, CDR1 SGHRS and CDR2 YFSETQ. The CDR3 spans 14 residues. V was trimmed by 4 bases and J by 0 bases, leaving 9 bases between them. The CDR3 here is CASSTRTSTDTQYF. The CDR3, as DNA: TGCGCCAGCAGCACCAGGACAAGCACAGATACGCAGTATTTT.

This clone was counted between two and nine times. CDR3 residues: CASSPGQGGYTF. In DNA, the CDR3 is TGTGCCAGCAGCCCGGGACAGGGTGGCTACACCTTC. The J gene is TRBJ1-2, the V gene TRBV7-2; 9 bases are a match to TRBD1. Looked up from germline, CDR1 is SGHTA and CDR2 is FQGNSA. V lost 5 bases, J lost 7 bases, and 2 bases stayed unmatched. This CDR3 region has 12 residues.

In this sample, this clone turned up a few times. The chain employs TRBV4-3 and TRBJ1-4, with TRBD1 as a possible D gene (6 bases). Germline-derived CDR1 and CDR2 are LGHNA and YSLEER. The V and J ends lost 0 bases and 10 bases respectively, with 15 bases between them. CDR3 length equals 15 residues. The CDR3 here is CASSQDNRALGKLFF. CDR3 coding DNA: TGCGCCAGCAGCCAAGATAACAGGGCGTTGGGAAAACTGTTTTTT.

About this clone itself: This is likely a read error, given that the CDR3 carries no conserved phenylalanine or tryptophan at its end. No DNA is shown, since the ends of the CDR3 on it are uncertain; the CDR3 is the one TCRdb lists. CDR3 sequence: CASGTGPLA. This sequence joins TRBV7-9 and TRBJ1-2; no check of the table's D call, TRBD1, against the DNA was made. The CDR3 has 9 amino acids, counting both end residues. Germline V gene lookup returns CDR1 SEHNR and CDR2 FQNEAQ (reference sequence).

The chain couples TRBV4-2 to TRBJ2-7; 11 positions match TRBD2. V gave up 3 bases and J gave up 5 bases; unmatched junction bases: 9. The V gene's germline CDR1 is LGHNA and CDR2 YNFKEQ. This CDR3 contains 16 residues. CDR3 coding DNA: TGTGCCAGCAGCCACGGTCCGACTAGCGGGGAGAACGAGCAGTACTTC. Amino acids: CASSHGPTSGENEQYF.

In this sample, this clone turned up a few times. J is TRBJ2-1 and V is TRBV14; D is ambiguous. The CDR3 covers 11 residues. V was cut by 1 base and J by 13 bases, with 8 bases left in between. CDR1 is SGHDN and CDR2 is FVKESK in the germline V gene. CDR3 sequence reads: CASSQGATQFF. The CDR3 DNA reads as TGTGCCAGCAGCCAAGGGGCAACCCAGTTCTTC. Full variable domain (rest looked up from reference TRBV14 and TRBJ2-1): EAGVTQFPSHSVIEKGQTVTLRCDPISGHDNLYWYRRVMGKEIKFLLHFVKESKQDESGMPNNRFLAERTGGTYSTLKVQPAELEDSGVYFCASSQGATQFFGPGTRLTVL.

This clone has more than one count but fewer than ten. The chain is built from TRBV6-5 and TRBJ1-6, with 9 nucleotides matching TRBD1. The CDR3 extends over 15 amino acids. J lost 7 bases, V lost 6 bases, and 7 bases had no gene match. The V gene's germline CDR1 is MNHEY and CDR2 SVGAGI. CDR3 protein: CASSSSGTGNSPLHF. As DNA, the CDR3 is TGTGCCAGCAGCAGCTCCGGGACAGGGAATTCACCCCTCCACTTT.

The chain uses TRBV7-9 and TRBJ1-2; D is possibly TRBD1 (5 bases). This CDR3 region has 16 residues. Germline values: CDR1 SEHNR, CDR2 FQNEAQ (reference sequence). V lost 5 bases and J lost 7, with 23 bases in between. CDR3 sequence reads: CASSLRRGRVYRGYTF. CDR3 bases: TGTGCCAGCAGCCTCAGGAGGGGCAGGGTGTACCGTGGCTACACCTTC.

This chain joins TRBV7-2 and TRBJ1-5; perhaps TRBD1 as D (6 bases). V lost 5 bases to trimming and J lost 6 bases, with 17 bases between them. Looked up from germline, CDR1 is SGHTA and CDR2 is FQGNSA. CDR3 length: 15 residues. The CDR3 coding sequence is TGTGCCAGCAGCCTCACCGGGCAGGGGTCTCAGCCCCAGCATTTT. Its protein is CASSLTGQGSQPQHF.

The sample holds a few counts of this clone. The V gene is TRBV7-8, the J gene TRBJ2-1, with TRBD1 matching over 7 bases. The CDR3 consists of 13 residues. Germline V lookup: CDR1 SGHVS, CDR2 FQNEAQ. V was clipped by 4 bases and J by 7 bases; unmatched bases: 4. CDR3 nucleotides: TGTGCCAGCAGCTCGGACAGGCAGAATGAGCAGTTCTTC. It encodes CASSSDRQNEQFF.

Concerning this clone itself: This sample includes further DNA sequences coding for the same CDR3. The rearrangement uses TRBV5-1 and TRBJ1-2; 7 nucleotides align to TRBD1. V shed 3 bases, J shed 3 bases, and the junction held 2 bases outside the gene matches. The CDR3 sequence is 13 residues long. Germline V gene data show CDR1 as SGHRS and CDR2 as YFSETQ. The CDR3 region has the DNA TGCGCCAGCAGCTCGCAGGGGGACTATGGCTACACCTTC. Protein product: CASSSQGDYGYTF.

The rearrangement links TRBV29-1 to TRBJ2-1, with a possible D match to TRBD2 (5 bases). Germline values: CDR1 SQVTM, CDR2 ANQGSEA. V lost 7 bases and J lost 0, with 16 bases in between. The CDR3 totals 15 residues. The CDR3 coding sequence is TGCAGCGCCCTGGGAGACTTCAGCTCCTACAATGAGCAGTTCTTC. This sequence encodes CSALGDFSSYNEQFF.